This TCR beta chain was observed in a study of blood T cell repertoires in COVID-19 (dated by TCRdb to 2019 to 2021). About the investigation overall: The collaborator samples originated in the United States, Italy and Spain and spanned the acute and convalescent phases of COVID-19. Subjects who had been exposed to COVID-19, were actively infected with it, or had recovered from it provided the deeply sampled blood TCRbeta repertoires that made up the dataset. The prospective study material was composed of cDNA or gDNA derived from T cells, B-cell-depleted T cells, or PBMCs. Where available, HLA class I and class II types were taken from metadata supplied by the sample provider and were not determined by assay-based typing. Samples were obtained from the ongoing ImmuneRACE study (first 160 participants) and from 1,254 subjects provided by 6 global collaborators. The sample metadata nearly always contained a de-identified subject ID, COVID-19 status, age in years and sex. The repertoires were made available in a free public database intended to serve as a resource for research on the immune response to SARS-CoV-2.

The junction carries 15 bases between V and J, which are trimmed by 6 bases and 4 bases respectively. Taken from the germline V gene (reference sequence), the CDR1 and CDR2 loops are MNHNY and SVGAGI. Inclusive of the bounding cysteine and phenylalanine, the CDR3 is 15 residues long. Just the 45-base CDR3 DNA is kept, in frame starting at base 1. TCRbeta CDR3 regions were amplified from genomic DNA using the immunoSEQ Assay, a bias-controlled multiplex PCR. Turning to the authors' computational methods: Within the assay, amplification of reference gene primers was used to estimate how many nucleated cells each sample contained. To quantify the absolute abundance of each unique TCRbeta CDR3 rearrangement, sequence reads were collapsed and filtered. Productive Simpson clonality was computed per sample as the square root of Simpson's diversity index over productive rearrangements. What TCRdb holds here is the immuneACCESS table cut down to in-frame rearrangements. Part of the clones is not present; checked against another copy, under half of the missing clones reflect an unresolved V gene, and the others are unexplained. V, J and clone size derive from that table, while D and trimming were established from the DNA sequence. The sample includes about 93,000 clones, with 90% observed a single time. The biggest ten clones account for about 1.5% of the sample.

Results the study describes overall, beyond this receptor: The quantity of clinical and demographic metadata differed by source and by participant and was supplied without curation.

The collaborating institutions used their own protocols to collect whole blood in K2EDTA tubes. For TCRbeta analysis, collaborator samples were shipped as frozen whole blood, as isolated PBMCs, or as DNA extracted from either sample type. To note about this clone: The antigen this receptor binds is unknown. Per-nucleotide qualities are absent, and no much larger clonotype sits a single base away.

The chain couples TRBV6-6 to TRBJ2-2, and TRBD1 may be the D gene, going by 6 matching bases. The sample consisted of peripheral blood. The receptor comes from a human donor with active COVID-19. The donor label of this sample is uncertain. The DNA sequence is as follows: TGTGCCAGCAGCCAAAAAAGGACAGCCACCGGGGAGCTGTTTTTT. The resulting protein is CASSQKRTATGELFF.